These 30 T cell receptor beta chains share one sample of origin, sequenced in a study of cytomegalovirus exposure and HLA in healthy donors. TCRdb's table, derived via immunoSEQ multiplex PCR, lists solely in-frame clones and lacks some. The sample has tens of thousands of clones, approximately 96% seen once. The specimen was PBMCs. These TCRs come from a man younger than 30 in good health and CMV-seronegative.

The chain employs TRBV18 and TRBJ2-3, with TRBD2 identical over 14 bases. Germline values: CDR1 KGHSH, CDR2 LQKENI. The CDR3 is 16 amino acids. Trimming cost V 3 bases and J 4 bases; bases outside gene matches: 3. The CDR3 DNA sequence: TGTGCCAGCTCACCCGGGACTAGCGGGAGTGCAGATACGCAGTATTTT. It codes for CASSPGTSGSADTQYF.

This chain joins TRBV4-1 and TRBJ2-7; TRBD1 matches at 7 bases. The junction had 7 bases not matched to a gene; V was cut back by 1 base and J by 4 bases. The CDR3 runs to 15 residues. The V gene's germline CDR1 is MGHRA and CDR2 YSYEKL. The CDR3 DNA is TGCGCCAGCAGCCAAGGACAGGGCGAGCCTTACGAGCAGTACTTC. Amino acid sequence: CASSQGQGEPYEQYF.

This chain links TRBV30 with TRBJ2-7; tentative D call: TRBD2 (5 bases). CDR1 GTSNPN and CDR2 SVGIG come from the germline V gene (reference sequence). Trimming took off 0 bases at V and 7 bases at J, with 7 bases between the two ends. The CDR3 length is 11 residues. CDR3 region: CAWSVGGEQYF. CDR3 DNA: TGTGCCTGGAGTGTAGGCGGGGAGCAGTACTTC.

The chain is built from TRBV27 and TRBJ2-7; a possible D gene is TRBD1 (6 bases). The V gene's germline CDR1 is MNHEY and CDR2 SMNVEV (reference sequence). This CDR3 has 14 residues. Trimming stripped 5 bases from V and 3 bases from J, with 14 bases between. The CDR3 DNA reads TGTGCCAGCAGTCCGTACAGGGAGATCTACGAGCAGTACTTC. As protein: CASSPYREIYEQYF.

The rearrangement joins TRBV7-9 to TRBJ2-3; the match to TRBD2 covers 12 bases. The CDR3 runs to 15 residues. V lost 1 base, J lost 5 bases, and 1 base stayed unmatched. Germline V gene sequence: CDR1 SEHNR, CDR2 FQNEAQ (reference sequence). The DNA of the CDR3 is TGTGCCAGCAGCTTAGGGGGACTAGCGGGAGATACGCAGTATTTT. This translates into CASSLGGLAGDTQYF. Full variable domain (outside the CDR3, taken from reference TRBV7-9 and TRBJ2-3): DTGVSQNPRHKITKRGQNVTFRCDPISEHNRLYWYRQTLGQGPEFLTYFQNEAQLEKSRLLSDRFSAERPKGSFSTLEIQRTEQGDSAMYLCASSLGGLAGDTQYFGPGTRLTVL.

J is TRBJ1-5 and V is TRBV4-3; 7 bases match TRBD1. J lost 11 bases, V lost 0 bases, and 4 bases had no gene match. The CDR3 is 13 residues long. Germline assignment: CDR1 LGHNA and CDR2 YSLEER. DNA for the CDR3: TGCGCCAGCAGCCAAGACAGGGGGAATTCCCAGCATTTT. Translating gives CASSQDRGNSQHF.

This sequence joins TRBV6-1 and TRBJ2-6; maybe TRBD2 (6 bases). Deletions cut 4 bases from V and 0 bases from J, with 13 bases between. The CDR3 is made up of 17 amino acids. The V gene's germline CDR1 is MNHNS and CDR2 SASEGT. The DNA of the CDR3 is TGTGCCAGCAGTGCGGGGGACGGATACTCTGGGGCCAACGTCCTGACTTTC. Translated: CASSAGDGYSGANVLTF.

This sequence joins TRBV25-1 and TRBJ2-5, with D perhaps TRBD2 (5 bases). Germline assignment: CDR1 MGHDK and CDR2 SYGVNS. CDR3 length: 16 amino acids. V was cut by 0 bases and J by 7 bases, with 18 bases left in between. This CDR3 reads CASSEYYWTPLGTQYF. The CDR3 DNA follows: TGTGCCAGCAGTGAATATTACTGGACTCCTCTTGGGACCCAGTACTTC.

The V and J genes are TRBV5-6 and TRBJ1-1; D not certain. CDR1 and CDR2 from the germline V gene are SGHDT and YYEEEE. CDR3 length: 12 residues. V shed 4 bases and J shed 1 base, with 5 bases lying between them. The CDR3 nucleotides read TGTGCCAGCAGCCGACAGAACACTGAAGCTTTCTTT. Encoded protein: CASSRQNTEAFF.

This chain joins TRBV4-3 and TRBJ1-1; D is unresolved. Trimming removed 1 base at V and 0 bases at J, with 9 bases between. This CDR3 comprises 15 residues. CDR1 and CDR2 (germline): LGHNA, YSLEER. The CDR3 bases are TGCGCCAGCAGCCAAGGCGACGGAGTGAACACTGAAGCTTTCTTT. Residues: CASSQGDGVNTEAFF.

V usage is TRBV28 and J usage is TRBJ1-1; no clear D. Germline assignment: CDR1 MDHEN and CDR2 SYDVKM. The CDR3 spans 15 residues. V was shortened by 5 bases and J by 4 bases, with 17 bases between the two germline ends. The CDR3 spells CASSPYDNVGTEAFF. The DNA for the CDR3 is TGTGCCAGCAGTCCATACGACAACGTTGGCACTGAAGCTTTCTTT. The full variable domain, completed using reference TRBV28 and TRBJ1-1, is DVKVTQSSRYLVKRTGEKVFLECVQDMDHENMFWYRQDPGLGLRLIYFSYDVKMKEKGDIPEGYSVSREKKERFSLILESASTNQTSMYLCASSPYDNVGTEAFFGQGTRLTVV.

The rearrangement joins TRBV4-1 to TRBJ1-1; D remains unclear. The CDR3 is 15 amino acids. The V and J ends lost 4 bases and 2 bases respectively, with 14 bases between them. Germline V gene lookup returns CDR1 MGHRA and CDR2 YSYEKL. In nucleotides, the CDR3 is TGCGCCAGCAGCCCGAGGGAGGTTTATAACACTGAAGCTTTCTTT. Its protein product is CASSPREVYNTEAFF.

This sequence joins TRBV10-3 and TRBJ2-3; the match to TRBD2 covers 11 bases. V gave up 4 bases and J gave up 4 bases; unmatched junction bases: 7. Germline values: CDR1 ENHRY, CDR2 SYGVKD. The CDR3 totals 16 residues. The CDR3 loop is CAISGSSGRAPDTQYF. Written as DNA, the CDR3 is TGTGCCATCAGTGGGAGTAGCGGGAGGGCACCAGATACGCAGTATTTT.

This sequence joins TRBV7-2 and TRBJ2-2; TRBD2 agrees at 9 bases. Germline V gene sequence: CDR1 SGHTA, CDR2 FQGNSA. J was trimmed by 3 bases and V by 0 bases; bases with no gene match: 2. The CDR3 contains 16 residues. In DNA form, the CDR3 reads TGTGCCAGCAGCTTAGCGCGGGGGGGGTACACCGGGGAGCTGTTTTTT. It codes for CASSLARGGYTGELFF.

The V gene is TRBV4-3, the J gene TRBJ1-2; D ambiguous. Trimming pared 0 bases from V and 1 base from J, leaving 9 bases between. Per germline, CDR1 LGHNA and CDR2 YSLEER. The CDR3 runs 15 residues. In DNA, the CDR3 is TGCGCCAGCAGCCAAGATACTGCCCTTAACTATGGCTACACCTTC. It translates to CASSQDTALNYGYTF.

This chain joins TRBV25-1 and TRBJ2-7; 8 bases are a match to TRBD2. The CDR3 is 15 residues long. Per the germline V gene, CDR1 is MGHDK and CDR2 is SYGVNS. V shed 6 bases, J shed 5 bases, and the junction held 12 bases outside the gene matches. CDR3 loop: CASSAVQAGDHEQYF. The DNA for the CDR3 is TGTGCCAGCAGCGCAGTCCAAGCGGGAGACCACGAGCAGTACTTC.

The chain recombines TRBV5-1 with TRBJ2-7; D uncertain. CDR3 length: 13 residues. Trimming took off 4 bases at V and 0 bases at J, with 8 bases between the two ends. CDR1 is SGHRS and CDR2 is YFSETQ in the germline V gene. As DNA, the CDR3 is TGCGCCAGCAGCCGCTCAGGCTCCTACGAGCAGTACTTC. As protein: CASSRSGSYEQYF.

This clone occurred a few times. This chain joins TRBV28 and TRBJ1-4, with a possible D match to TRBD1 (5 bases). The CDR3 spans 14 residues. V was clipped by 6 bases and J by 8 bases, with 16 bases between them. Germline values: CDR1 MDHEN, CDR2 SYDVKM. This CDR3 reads CASSQGGAWEKLFF. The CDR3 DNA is TGTGCCAGCAGCCAGGGAGGGGCGTGGGAAAAACTGTTTTTT.

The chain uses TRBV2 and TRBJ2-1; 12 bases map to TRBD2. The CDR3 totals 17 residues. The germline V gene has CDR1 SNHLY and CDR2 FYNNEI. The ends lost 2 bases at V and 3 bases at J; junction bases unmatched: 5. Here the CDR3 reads CASSEFQLAGGYNEQFF. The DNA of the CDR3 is TGTGCCAGCAGTGAATTCCAACTAGCGGGAGGCTACAATGAGCAGTTCTTC.

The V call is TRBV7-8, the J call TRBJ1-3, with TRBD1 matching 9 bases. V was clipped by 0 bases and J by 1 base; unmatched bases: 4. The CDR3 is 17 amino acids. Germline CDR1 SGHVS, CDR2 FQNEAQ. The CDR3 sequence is CASSLAGQGISGNTIYF. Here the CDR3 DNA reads TGTGCCAGCAGCTTAGCGGGACAGGGAATATCTGGAAACACCATATATTTT. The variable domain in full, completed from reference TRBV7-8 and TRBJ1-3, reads GAGVSQSPRYKVAKRGQDVALRCDPISGHVSLFWYQQALGQGPEFLTYFQNEAQLDKSGLPSDRFFAERPEGSVSTLKIQRTQQEDSAVYLCASSLAGQGISGNTIYFGEGSWLTVV.

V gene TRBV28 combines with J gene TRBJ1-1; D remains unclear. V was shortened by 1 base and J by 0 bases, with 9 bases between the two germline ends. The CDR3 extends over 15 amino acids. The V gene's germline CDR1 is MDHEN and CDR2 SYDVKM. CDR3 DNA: TGTGCCAGCAGTTTATATGGCAGTATGAACACTGAAGCTTTCTTT. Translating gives CASSLYGSMNTEAFF. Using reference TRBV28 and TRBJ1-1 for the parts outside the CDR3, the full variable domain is DVKVTQSSRYLVKRTGEKVFLECVQDMDHENMFWYRQDPGLGLRLIYFSYDVKMKEKGDIPEGYSVSREKKERFSLILESASTNQTSMYLCASSLYGSMNTEAFFGQGTRLTVV.

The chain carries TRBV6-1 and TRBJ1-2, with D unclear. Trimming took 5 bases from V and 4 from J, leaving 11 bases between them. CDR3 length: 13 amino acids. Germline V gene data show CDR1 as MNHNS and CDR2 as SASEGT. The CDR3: CASSPTEPYGYTF. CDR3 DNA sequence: TGTGCCAGCAGTCCGACGGAGCCCTATGGCTACACCTTC.

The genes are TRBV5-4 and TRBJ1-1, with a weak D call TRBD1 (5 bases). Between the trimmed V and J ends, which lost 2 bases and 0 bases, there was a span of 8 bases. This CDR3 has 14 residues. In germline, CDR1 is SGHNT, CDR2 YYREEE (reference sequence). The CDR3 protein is CASSLDSVNTEAFF. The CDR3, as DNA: TGTGCCAGCAGCTTAGACAGTGTGAACACTGAAGCTTTCTTT. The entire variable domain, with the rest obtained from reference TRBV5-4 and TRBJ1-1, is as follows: ETGVTQSPTHLIKTRGQQVTLRCSSQSGHNTVSWYQQALGQGPQFIFQYYREEENGRGNFPPRFSGLQFPNYSSELNVNALELDDSALYLCASSLDSVNTEAFFGQGTRLTVV.

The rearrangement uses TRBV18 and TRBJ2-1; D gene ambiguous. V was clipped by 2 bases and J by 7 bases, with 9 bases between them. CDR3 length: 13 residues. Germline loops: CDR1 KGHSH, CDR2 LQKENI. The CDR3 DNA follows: TGTGCCAGCTCACCATTAGACGGGAATGAGCAGTTCTTC. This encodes CASSPLDGNEQFF.

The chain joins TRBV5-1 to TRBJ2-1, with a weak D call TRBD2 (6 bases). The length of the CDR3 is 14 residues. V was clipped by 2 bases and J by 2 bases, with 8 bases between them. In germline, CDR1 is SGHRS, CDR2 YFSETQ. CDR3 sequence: CASSFSGPYNEQFF. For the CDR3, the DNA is TGCGCCAGCAGCTTCAGCGGGCCCTACAATGAGCAGTTCTTC.

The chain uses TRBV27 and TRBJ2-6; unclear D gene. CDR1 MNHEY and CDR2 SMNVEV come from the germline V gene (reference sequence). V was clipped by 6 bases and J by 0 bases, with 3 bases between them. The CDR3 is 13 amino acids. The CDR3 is CASSYSGANVLTF. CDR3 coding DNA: TGTGCCAGCAGCTACTCTGGGGCCAACGTCCTGACTTTC.

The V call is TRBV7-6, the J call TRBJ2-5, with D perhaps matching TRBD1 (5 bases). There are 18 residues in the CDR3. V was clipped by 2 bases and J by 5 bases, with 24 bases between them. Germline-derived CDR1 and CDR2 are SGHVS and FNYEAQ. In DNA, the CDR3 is TGTGCCAGCAGCTTATATCCCCGCCGCGTAGGGGTGGCGGAGACCCAGTACTTC. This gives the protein CASSLYPRRVGVAETQYF.

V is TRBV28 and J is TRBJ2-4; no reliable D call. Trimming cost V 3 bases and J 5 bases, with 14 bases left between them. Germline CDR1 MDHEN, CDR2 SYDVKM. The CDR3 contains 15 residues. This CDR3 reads CASSFTDPAENIQYF. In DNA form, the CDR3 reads TGTGCCAGCAGTTTCACAGACCCTGCTGAAAACATTCAGTACTTC.

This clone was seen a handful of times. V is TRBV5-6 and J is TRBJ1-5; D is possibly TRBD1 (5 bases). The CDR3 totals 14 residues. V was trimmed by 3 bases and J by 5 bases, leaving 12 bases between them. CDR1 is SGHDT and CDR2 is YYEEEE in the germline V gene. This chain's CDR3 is CASSSRQLDQPQHF. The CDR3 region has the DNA TGTGCCAGCAGCTCTCGACAGTTGGATCAGCCCCAGCATTTT. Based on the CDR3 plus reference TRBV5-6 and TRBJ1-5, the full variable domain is DAGVTQSPTHLIKTRGQQVTLRCSPKSGHDTVSWYQQALGQGPQFIFQYYEEEERQRGNFPDRFSGHQFPNYSSELNVNALLLGDSALYLCASSSRQLDQPQHFGDGTRLSIL.

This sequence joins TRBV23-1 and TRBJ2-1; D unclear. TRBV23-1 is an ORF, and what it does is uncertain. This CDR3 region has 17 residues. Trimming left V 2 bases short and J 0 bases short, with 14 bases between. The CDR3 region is CASSQTKTYSSYNEQFF. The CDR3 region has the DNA TGCGCCAGCAGTCAAACGAAGACGTACAGCTCCTACAATGAGCAGTTCTTC.